This TCR beta chain was identified in a study of blood T cell repertoires in COVID-19. Study in general: In each case, the material was cDNA or gDNA derived from T cells, B-cell-depleted T cells, or PBMCs.

CDR1 SGHRS and CDR2 YFSETQ come from the germline V gene. The CDR3 totals 13 residues. V lost 4 bases and J 2 bases, leaving 6 bases between the germline ends. This clone occurred once. Authors' data handling: Reference gene primer amplification yielded estimated nucleated cell counts. Generated by immunoSEQ multiplex PCR, the TCRdb table keeps only in-frame clones and is missing some. The DNA gave D and trimming, while V, J and clone size come from that table. The sample includes roughly 78,000 clones, 70% to 90% of them seen just once. The TCR comes from a woman older than 75 with acute or convalescent COVID-19. The gene calls are TRBV5-1 and TRBJ1-4; D is unresolved. What was sequenced was peripheral blood. CDR3 region: CASSLATNEKLFF. CDR3 nucleotides: TGCGCCAGCAGCCTCGCGACTAATGAAAAACTGTTTTTT.